The clone carrying this T cell receptor beta chain turned up a few times. Its antigen is undetermined. The record originates from a study of TIL therapy for anti-PD-1-resistant metastatic lung cancer. Points from the study as a whole: Compared with baseline intratumoral T cells, expanded TIL cultures were more clonal and less diverse (around 6% vs 30%). Patients were highly selected, enriched for treatment-naive, never-smoker and oncogene-addicted cases. Many TIL product clones were absent from baseline tumor, suggesting clonal contraction.

Sequencing used immunoSEQ v3. Sequencing used immunoSEQ multiplex PCR; TCRdb keeps in-frame clones, though not all of them. The sample gives about 95,000 clones, around three fifths of which show up once; about a tenth is in the top ten. Sample time point: pre-treatment sample, taken before nivolumab and TIL therapy. Tumor tissue came from excised metastases, mostly pleural nodules or supraclavicular lymph nodes. Tumor harvest preceded PD-1/PD-L1 blockade, followed by nivolumab treatment. V gave up 8 bases and J gave up 4 bases, with 20 bases separating them. The CDR3 is made up of 16 amino acids. Germline V gene data show CDR1 as MNHEY and CDR2 as SMNVEV (reference sequence).

Source: tumor tissue, taken at baseline. The chain combines TRBV27 with TRBJ2-2; tentative D call: TRBD2 (7 bases). The sequence derives from a person between 30 and 79 years old with non-small cell lung cancer. This CDR3 is CASGLGGGGATGELFF. For the CDR3, the DNA is TGTGCCAGCGGCCTAGGGGGGGGAGGAGCCACCGGGGAGCTGTTTTTT.